Each of the 12 T cell receptor beta chains below was sequenced from the same sample in a study of post-analysis software for immune sequencing data. The authors incorporated unique molecular identifiers into the TCR beta cDNA libraries. TCRdb fed the PCR reads into MiXCR, producing one record per CDR3 protein. The sample holds a few hundred thousand distinct CDR3 sequences, roughly 45% seen once. Which antigens these TCRs recognize remains unknown. Study-wide points: Elevated frequency relative to controls characterized several TRBV segments in patients, TRBV5-6, TRBV5-1 and TRBV20-1 among them.

The sequenced material came from blood. Source of these receptors: a girl between 10 and 17 years old with multiple sclerosis.

The J gene is TRBJ2-1, the V gene TRBV20-1; 8 bases map to TRBD2. The CDR3 loop spans 15 amino acids. The germline CDR1 and CDR2 sequences are DFQATT and SNEGSKA (reference sequence). Trimming took 6 bases from V and 0 from J; bases not matched to a gene: 7. This chain's CDR3 is CSAITSGISYNEQFF. The CDR3 DNA sequence: TGCAGTGCCATCACTAGCGGTATCTCCTACAATGAGCAGTTCTTC.

This clonotype occurred a few times. J is TRBJ2-1 and V is TRBV28; D unresolved. Trimming took off 6 bases at V and 12 bases at J, with 12 bases between the two ends. The CDR3 is 11 amino acids. From germline, CDR1 is MDHEN and CDR2 SYDVKM. CDR3 DNA sequence: TGTGCCAGCAGGGGGATCGGTGGGCAGTTCTTC. Its translation is CASRGIGGQFF.

The gene calls are TRBV4-3 and TRBJ2-2; 13 bases agree with TRBD2. V lost 8 bases to trimming and J lost 6 bases; unmatched junction nucleotides: 9. The CDR3 has 16 amino acids. From germline, CDR1 is LGHNA and CDR2 YSLEER. CDR3 DNA sequence: TGCGCCAGCCGCCCAGGGACTAGCGGGATCCCCGGGGAGCTGTTTTTT. This codes for CASRPGTSGIPGELFF.

V gene TRBV7-9 combines with J gene TRBJ1-2; D is possibly TRBD1 (6 bases). The germline V gene encodes CDR1 SEHNR and CDR2 FQNEAQ (reference sequence). Deletions cut 4 bases from V and 7 bases from J, with 16 bases between. The CDR3 is 14 residues long. For the CDR3, the DNA is TGTGCCAGCAGCTCGTATGGGGGGCTGTGTGGCTACACCTTC. Encoded protein: CASSSYGGLCGYTF.

This rearrangement joins TRBV12-3 or TRBV12-4 to TRBJ2-7, with 7 bases that match TRBD1. The junction had 17 bases not matched to a gene; V was cut back by 4 bases and J by 5 bases. This CDR3 contains 17 residues. In DNA form, the CDR3 reads TGTGCCAGCAGTTCCTCAGTAACAGGGGAGTCGGGCGACGAGCAGTACTTC. Translated, it gives CASSSSVTGESGDEQYF.

The chain recombines TRBV7-9 with TRBJ1-4; tentative D call: TRBD1 (6 bases). Germline CDR1 reads SEHNR; CDR2 reads FQNEAQ (reference sequence). Deletions cut 5 bases from V and 3 bases from J, with 16 bases between. The CDR3 contains 16 residues. CDR3 sequence: CASSEVSGAPNEKLFF. CDR3 nucleotides: TGTGCCAGCAGCGAGGTATCGGGGGCGCCTAATGAAAAACTGTTTTTT.

This rearrangement joins TRBV27 to TRBJ1-2; 8 bases line up with TRBD1. Trimming removed 3 bases from V and 2 bases from J; junction bases left unmatched: 2. The CDR3 consists of 14 residues. Germline lookup yields CDR1 MNHEY and CDR2 SMNVEV (reference sequence). The CDR3 protein is CASSLNRGNYGYTF. CDR3 bases: TGTGCCAGCAGTTTGAACAGGGGGAACTATGGCTACACCTTC.

This chain uses TRBV20-1 with TRBJ2-1; TRBD2 agrees at 8 bases. Germline lookup yields CDR1 DFQATT and CDR2 SNEGSKA (reference sequence). The CDR3 length is 15 residues. Trimming removed 3 bases from V and 6 bases from J; junction bases left unmatched: 10. The CDR3, as DNA: TGCAGTGCTAGTAATTGCCGGGAGGGGACCAATGAGCAGTTCTTC. It translates to CSASNCREGTNEQFF.

The gene calls are TRBV6-5 and TRBJ2-5; D may be TRBD2 (5 bases). This CDR3 has 14 residues. Germline lookup yields CDR1 MNHEY and CDR2 SVGAGI. V lost 5 bases to trimming and J lost 1 base, with 11 bases between them. The DNA of the CDR3 is TGTGCCAGCAGTGCCCCCAGCGGCCAAGAGACCCAGTACTTC. Protein sequence: CASSAPSGQETQYF.

Turning to this clonotype: One end of the junction varies from germline; a read error may be responsible. The chain is built from TRBV3-1 and TRBJ2-3; 13 positions match TRBD2. The CDR3 spans 18 residues. Germline V gene data show CDR1 as LGHDT and CDR2 as YNNKEL (reference sequence). CDR3 residues: CASSQGPGLAGITGTQYF. The CDR3 DNA reads as TGTGCCAGCAGCCAAGGTCCGGGACTAGCGGGGATCACAGGTACGCAGTATTTT.

This clonotype has a single count. Likely a read error: the CDR3 ends without its conserved phenylalanine or tryptophan. The chain links TRBV5-1 to TRBJ2-7; a possible D gene is TRBD2 (5 bases). V lost 4 bases and J 6 bases, leaving 8 bases between the germline ends. The CDR3 is 11 residues long. Germline values: CDR1 SGHRS, CDR2 YFSETQ. CDR3 region: CASSPGGEQYY. As DNA, the CDR3 is TGCGCCAGCAGCCCCGGAGGCGAGCAGTACTAC.

The chain carries TRBV5-5 and TRBJ2-3; TRBD2 aligns across 13 bases. The CDR3 spans 19 residues. CDR1 and CDR2 (germline): SGHKS, YYEKEE (reference sequence). Trimming removed 3 bases from V and 5 bases from J; junction bases left unmatched: 15. The DNA of the CDR3 is TGTGCCAGCAGCTCCGGACTAGCGGGAGCGGAGGGGTACGAAGATACGCAGTATTTT. This sequence encodes CASSSGLAGAEGYEDTQYF.